This T cell receptor (beta chain) was captured in a study of blood T cells in healthy people across ages. As to this clonotype: Its antigen is still unknown.

Combining a sample-barcoded 5' primer with a J-beta primer mix, a second PCR ran for roughly 7 to 11 cycles. TCRdb ran MiXCR on the 5' RACE reads and lists one entry per CDR3 protein. The sample includes approximately 780,000 distinct CDR3 sequences, about a quarter of them seen just once. Study results and limitations: CMV infection status of these donors was not known. A roughly linear age-dependent decrease characterized TCR beta diversity per million T cells.

CDR3 length: 16 amino acids. V was shortened by 0 bases and J by 4 bases, with 13 bases between the two germline ends. Germline V gene data show CDR1 as SGHRS and CDR2 as YFSETQ. The same sample was also studied in work on T cells of mothers and their children.

This chain connects TRBV5-1 to TRBJ2-2; D is ambiguous. The material sequenced was blood. The TCR originated in a boy between 10 and 17 years old in good health. CDR3 DNA: TGCGCCAGCAGCTTGGCCAGAGGACCGACCACCGGGGAGCTGTTTTTT. It yields the protein CASSLARGPTTGELFF.